This T cell receptor beta chain was observed in a study of OX40 agonist ivuxolimab in advanced cancers. On the study more broadly: The study gave patients intravenous ivuxolimab at 0.01 to 10 mg/kg every 2 weeks. A mean age of roughly 60 years, range roughly 20 to 80, was recorded, and approximately 80% were male. Study conclusions and caveats: Also present in some nonresponders was a low level of normalized T-cell clonal expansion. Expanded clones were, on average, more numerous among CD8+ T cells than CD4+.

Using immunoSEQ multiplex PCR, the repertoire was profiled, and TCRdb retains in-frame clones only, with some absent. The table includes about 35,000 clones, 80% to 95% detected once. Trimming took off 3 bases at V and 2 bases at J, with 8 bases between the two ends. The germline gives CDR1 PRHDT, CDR2 FYEKMQ (reference sequence). The CDR3 is made up of 13 amino acids. A note on this clone: Its antigen is unknown.

The clonotype comes from an adult with an advanced solid tumor such as melanoma, head and neck, liver or kidney cancer. V gene TRBV13 combines with J gene TRBJ2-7; no reliable D call. Sequencing used CD4+ or CD8+ T cells sorted from blood, obtained in a trial of the OX40 agonist ivuxolimab. The CDR3 loop is CASSFGGPYEQYF. The CDR3 DNA reads as TGTGCCAGCAGCTTCGGCGGACCCTACGAGCAGTACTTC. The variable domain in full, completed from reference TRBV13 and TRBJ2-7, reads AAGVIQSPRHLIKEKRETATLKCYPIPRHDTVYWYQQGPGQDPQFLISFYEKMQSDKGSIPDRFSAQQFSDYHSELNMSSLELGDSALYFCASSFGGPYEQYFGPGTRLTVT.